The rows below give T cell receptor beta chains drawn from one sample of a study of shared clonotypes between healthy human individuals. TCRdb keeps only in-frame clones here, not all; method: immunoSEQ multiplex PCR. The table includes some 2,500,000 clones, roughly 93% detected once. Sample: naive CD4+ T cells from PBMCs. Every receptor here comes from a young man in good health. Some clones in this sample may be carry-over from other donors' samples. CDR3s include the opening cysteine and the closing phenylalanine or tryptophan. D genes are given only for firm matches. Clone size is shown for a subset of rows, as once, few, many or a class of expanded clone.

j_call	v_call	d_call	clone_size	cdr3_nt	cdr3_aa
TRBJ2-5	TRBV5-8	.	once	TGTGCCAGCAGCTTGGTTTGGGAACCGACCCAAGAGACCCAGTACTTC	CASSLVWEPTQETQYF
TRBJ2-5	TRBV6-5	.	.	TGTGCCAGCAGTTACTCGATCGAAGAGACCCAGTACTTC	CASSYSIEETQYF
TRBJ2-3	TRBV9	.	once	TGTGCCAGCAGCGTAGCCCCGGGGAATACGCAGTATTTT	CASSVAPGNTQYF
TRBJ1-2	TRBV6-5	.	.	TGTGCCAGCGCCTCTACAAAGGGCTATGGCTACACCTTC	CASASTKGYGYTF
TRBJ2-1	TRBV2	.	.	TGTGCCAGCAGCTTTAGGTCGTCGTCCTACAATGAGCAGTTCTTC	CASSFRSSSYNEQFF
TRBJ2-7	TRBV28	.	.	TGTGCCAGCAGTCGAAGGTACGAGCAGTACTTC	CASSRRYEQYF
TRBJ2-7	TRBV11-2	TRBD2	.	TGTGCCAGCAGCTTAGGACTAGCGGGAGACGAGCAGTACTTC	CASSLGLAGDEQYF
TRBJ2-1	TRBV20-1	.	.	TGCAGTGCCCGCCTCTACAATGAGCAGTTCTTC	CSARLYNEQFF
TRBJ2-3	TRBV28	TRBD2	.	TGTGCCACTCAGCGGGACTACACAGATACGCAGTATTTT	CATQRDYTDTQYF
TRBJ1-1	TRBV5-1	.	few	TGCGCCAGCAGCTTGGTAGGTATGAACACTGAAGCTTTCTTT	CASSLVGMNTEAFF
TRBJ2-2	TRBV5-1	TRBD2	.	TGCGCCAGCAGCTGGACTAGCTCGAACACCGGGGAGCTGTTTTTT	CASSWTSSNTGELFF
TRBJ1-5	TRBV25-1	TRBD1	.	TGTGCCAGCAGCCCAGGGACAGGGGCGACTCAGCCCCAGCATTTT	CASSPGTGATQPQHF
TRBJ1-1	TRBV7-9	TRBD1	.	TGTGCCAGCAGCCCGCGACAGGGTAACACTGAAGCTTTCTTT	CASSPRQGNTEAFF
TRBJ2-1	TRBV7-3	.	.	TGTGCCAGCAGCCCGCAAGGGGTTTCCTACAATGAGCAGTTCTTC	CASSPQGVSYNEQFF
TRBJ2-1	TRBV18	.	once	TGTGCCAGCTCACCATCCCGGGGACGCAGCAATGAGCAGTTCTTC	CASSPSRGRSNEQFF
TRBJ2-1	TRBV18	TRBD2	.	TGTGCCAGCTCACCCGGGGCTAGCGGGACGAATGAGCAGTTCTTC	CASSPGASGTNEQFF
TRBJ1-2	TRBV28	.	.	TGTGCCAGCTCAGTGGGGGCGCAGGGCTATGGCTACACCTTC	CASSVGAQGYGYTF
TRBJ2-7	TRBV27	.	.	TGTGCCAGCAGTCCCCGGGGGACCAACTACGAGCAGTACTTC	CASSPRGTNYEQYF
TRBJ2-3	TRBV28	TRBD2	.	TGTGCCAGCAGTCCCTCACCCGGGACTAGCGGGTGGAGCACAGATACGCAGTATTTT	CASSPSPGTSGWSTDTQYF
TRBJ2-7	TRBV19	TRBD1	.	TGTGCCAGTAGTATAGGACAGGGCCTCTCCTACGAGCAGTACTTC	CASSIGQGLSYEQYF
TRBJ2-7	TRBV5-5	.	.	TGTGCCAGCAGCTTATCACCCCACGAGCAGTACTTC	CASSLSPHEQYF
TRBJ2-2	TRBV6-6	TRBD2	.	TGTGCCAGCAGGCAAGGACTAGCGCAGAACACCGGGGAGCTGTTTTTT	CASRQGLAQNTGELFF
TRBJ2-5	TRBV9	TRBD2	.	TGTGCCAGCAGCGTAGCGAGCGGGAGTTGGGCCCAGTACTTC	CASSVASGSWAQYF
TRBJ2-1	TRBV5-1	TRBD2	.	TGCGCCAGCAGCTCCACTAGCGGGGCCAATGAGCAGTTCTTC	CASSSTSGANEQFF